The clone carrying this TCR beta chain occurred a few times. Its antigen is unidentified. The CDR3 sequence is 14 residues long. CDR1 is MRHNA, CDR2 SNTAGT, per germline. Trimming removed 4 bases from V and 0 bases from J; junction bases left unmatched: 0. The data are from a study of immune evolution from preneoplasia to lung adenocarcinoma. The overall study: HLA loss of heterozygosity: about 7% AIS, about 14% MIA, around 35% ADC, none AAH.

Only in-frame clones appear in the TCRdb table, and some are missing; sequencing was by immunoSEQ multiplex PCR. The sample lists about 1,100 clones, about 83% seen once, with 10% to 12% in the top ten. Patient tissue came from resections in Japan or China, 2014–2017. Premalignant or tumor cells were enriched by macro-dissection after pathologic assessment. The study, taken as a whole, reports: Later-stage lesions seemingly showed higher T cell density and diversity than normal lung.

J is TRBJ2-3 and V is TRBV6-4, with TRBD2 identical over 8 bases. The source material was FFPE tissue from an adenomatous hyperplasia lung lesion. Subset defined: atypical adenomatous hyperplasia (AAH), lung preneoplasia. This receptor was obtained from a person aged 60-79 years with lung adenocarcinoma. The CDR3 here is CASSASGSTDTQYF. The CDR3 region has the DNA TGTGCCAGCAGTGCTAGCGGGAGCACAGATACGCAGTATTTT.